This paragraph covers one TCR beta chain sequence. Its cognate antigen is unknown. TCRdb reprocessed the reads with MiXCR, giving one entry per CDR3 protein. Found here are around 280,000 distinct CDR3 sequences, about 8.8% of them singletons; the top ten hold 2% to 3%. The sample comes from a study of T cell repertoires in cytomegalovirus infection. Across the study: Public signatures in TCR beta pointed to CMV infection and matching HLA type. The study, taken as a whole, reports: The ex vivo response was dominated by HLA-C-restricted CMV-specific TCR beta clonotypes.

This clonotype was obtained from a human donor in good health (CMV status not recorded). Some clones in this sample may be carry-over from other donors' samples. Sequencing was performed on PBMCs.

The CDR3, as DNA: TGTGCCAGCAGTCGGGGGGGGGCCAACGTCCTGACTTTC. Translated: CASSRGGANVLTF. The chain employs TRBV7-9 and TRBJ2-6, with D perhaps TRBD2 (6 bases). Germline V gene lookup returns CDR1 SEHNR and CDR2 FQNEAQ (reference sequence). The CDR3 contains 13 residues. V lost 6 bases and J lost 4, with 7 bases in between.